The 18 T cell receptor beta chains given below trace back to one sample, sequenced in a study of CD8 T cells in Susac syndrome (dated by TCRdb to between 2017 and 2020). Libraries were built with the immunoSEQ multiplex PCR assay. RNA was extracted using the RNeasy kit, and roughly 0.5 to 1 microgram was reverse transcribed with random hexamers. TCRdb reran the public reads through fastp at Q25 and MiXCR, keeping productive beta chains. Rows merge per CDR3 protein into single entries with the most common DNA and genes. The sample includes about 64,000 distinct CDR3 sequences, with around 96% observed a single time. Together, the top ten hold 0.5% to 0.7% of the sample. The sequenced material came from CD8+ T cells from PBMCs. The source of these receptors is a human donor with multiple sclerosis.

The chain joins TRBV27 to TRBJ1-1; 7 bases fit TRBD1. Germline V gives CDR1 MNHEY, CDR2 SMNVEV (reference sequence). V dropped 4 bases and J dropped 4; count of bases not matched to a gene: 9. The CDR3 contains 15 residues. The CDR3 bases are TGTGCCAGCAGTTCCAGACAGGGAAGAGTCACTGAAGCTTTCTTT. Protein sequence: CASSSRQGRVTEAFF.

This clonotype was picked up one time. V is TRBV9 and J is TRBJ2-1; D assignment may be TRBD1 or TRBD2 (5 bases each). The germline CDR1 and CDR2 sequences are SGDLS and YYNGEE. V gave up 0 bases and J gave up 10 bases, with 8 bases separating them. The CDR3 spans 12 residues. The CDR3 DNA is TGTGCCAGCAGCGTAGATGAGGGGGAGCAGTTCTTC. Its translation is CASSVDEGEQFF.

The J gene is TRBJ1-2, the V gene TRBV6-2 or TRBV6-3; maybe TRBD1 (5 bases). Per germline, CDR1 MNHEY and CDR2 SVGEGT. The CDR3 has 15 residues. V lost 4 bases, J lost 4 bases, and 16 bases lay in between. CDR3 sequence: CASSLSLWDAYGYTF. CDR3 coding DNA: TGTGCCAGCAGTTTATCCCTTTGGGACGCCTATGGCTACACCTTC.

The J gene is TRBJ2-1, the V gene TRBV7-8, with 12 bases matching TRBD2. J was trimmed by 8 bases and V by 3 bases; bases with no gene match: 2. The length of the CDR3 is 14 residues. Germline loops: CDR1 SGHVS, CDR2 FQNEAQ. The CDR3 protein is CASSLASGGDEQFF. The CDR3 bases are TGTGCCAGCAGCTTGGCTAGCGGGGGGGATGAGCAGTTCTTC.

The V and J genes are TRBV3-1 and TRBJ2-7; the D is unclear. Germline lookup yields CDR1 LGHDT and CDR2 YNNKEL (reference sequence). Trimming shortened V by 3 bases and J by 2 bases, and 8 bases separated the two germline ends. The CDR3 contains 13 residues. The CDR3 reads CASSQEIPYEQYF. CDR3 in DNA: TGTGCCAGCAGCCAGGAGATACCCTACGAGCAGTACTTC.

The chain recombines TRBV12-3 or TRBV12-4 with TRBJ1-2; tentative D call: TRBD1 (6 bases). The length of the CDR3 is 13 residues. V lost 2 bases, J lost 6 bases, and 10 bases lay in between. The CDR3 sequence is CASSLSGVDGYTF. In DNA form, the CDR3 reads TGTGCCAGCAGTTTATCAGGGGTCGATGGCTACACCTTC.

The V and J genes are TRBV27 and TRBJ2-7, with D possibly matching TRBD2 (5 bases). In germline, CDR1 is MNHEY, CDR2 SMNVEV (reference sequence). V gave up 5 bases and J gave up 6 bases, with 8 bases separating them. The CDR3 extends over 11 amino acids. CDR3: CASSLGSEQYF. In DNA form, the CDR3 reads TGTGCCAGCAGTCTGGGGAGCGAGCAGTACTTC.

The rearrangement uses TRBV30 and TRBJ1-1, with a tentative D call TRBD1 (6 bases). This CDR3 is built from 13 residues. Germline lookup yields CDR1 GTSNPN and CDR2 SVGIG (reference sequence). Between the trimmed V and J ends, which lost 0 bases and 5 bases, there was a span of 10 bases. In DNA form, the CDR3 reads TGTGCCTGGAGTGTCCTAGGGGGGACTGAAGCTTTCTTT. Its translation is CAWSVLGGTEAFF.

This clonotype was seen just once. The chain employs TRBV27 and TRBJ2-7, with a tentative D call TRBD1 (5 bases). The CDR3 consists of 15 residues. Trimming took off 0 bases at V and 4 bases at J, with 13 bases between the two ends. From germline, CDR1 is MNHEY and CDR2 SMNVEV (reference sequence). The CDR3 region is CASSLSGLGLYEQYF. CDR3 nucleotide sequence: TGTGCCAGCAGTTTATCGGGGCTGGGGCTTTACGAGCAGTACTTC.

This chain joins TRBV5-1 and TRBJ2-7; D may be TRBD1 (5 bases). Germline loops: CDR1 SGHRS, CDR2 YFSETQ. This CDR3 is built from 13 residues. V lost 4 bases and J 5 bases, leaving 13 bases between the germline ends. CDR3 sequence reads: CASSPGSRDEQYF. The DNA for the CDR3 is TGCGCCAGCAGCCCCGGGTCCAGGGACGAGCAGTACTTC.

The rearrangement links TRBV6-1 to TRBJ1-5; TRBD1 matches 9 bases. Germline V gives CDR1 MNHNS, CDR2 SASEGT. This CDR3 comprises 15 residues. J was trimmed by 6 bases and V by 6 bases; bases with no gene match: 9. The DNA for the CDR3 is TGTGCCAGCAGGGAGGACAGGGGAACGCCTCAGCCCCAGCATTTT. Translation: CASREDRGTPQPQHF.

A single count supports this clonotype. The chain joins TRBV3-1 to TRBJ2-5; TRBD1 aligns across 7 bases. Germline assignment: CDR1 LGHDT and CDR2 YNNKEL (reference sequence). The CDR3 has 14 amino acids. With V trimmed by 4 bases and J by 3 bases, 5 bases remained unmatched. The CDR3 DNA follows: TGTGCCAGCAGCCTCCCCGGGACAGAAGAGACCCAGTACTTC. It codes for CASSLPGTEETQYF.

This clonotype came up once. The chain employs TRBV27 and TRBJ2-2; a possible D gene is TRBD1 (6 bases). The CDR3 runs 17 residues. From germline, CDR1 is MNHEY and CDR2 SMNVEV (reference sequence). V lost 0 bases to trimming and J lost 1 base, with 12 bases between them. The CDR3, as DNA: TGTGCCAGCAGTTTATCACCCGGGACATTGAACACCGGGGAGCTGTTTTTT. Amino acid sequence: CASSLSPGTLNTGELFF.

The chain uses TRBV13 and TRBJ2-7; 9 nucleotides line up with TRBD2. Germline lookup yields CDR1 PRHDT and CDR2 FYEKMQ (reference sequence). The V gene end was trimmed by 8 bases and the J gene end by 5 bases; junction bases not matched to a gene: 4. The CDR3 has 12 amino acids. The CDR3 DNA reads as TGTGCCAGCTCTAGCGGGGTCCACGAGCAGTACTTC. Translating it yields CASSSGVHEQYF.

The CDR3 sequence: CAISRISPYEQYF. The CDR3 DNA is TGTGCCATCAGTCGGATATCCCCCTACGAGCAGTACTTC. The V and J genes are TRBV10-3 and TRBJ2-7; D not certain. The CDR3 covers 13 residues. CDR1 and CDR2 (germline): ENHRY, SYGVKD. The V gene lost 5 bases and the J gene lost 2 bases, with 10 bases spanning the gap.

The chain uses TRBV29-1 and TRBJ2-1; 12 bases fit TRBD2. CDR1 and CDR2 (germline): SQVTM, ANQGSEA. This CDR3 spans 16 amino acids. J gave up 4 bases and V 3 bases, and 7 bases lay outside the gene matches. The CDR3 reads CSVDGFLAGGYNEQFF. The CDR3 DNA is TGCAGCGTTGACGGGTTTCTAGCGGGGGGGTACAATGAGCAGTTCTTC.

The chain carries TRBV25-1 and TRBJ2-1; 7 bases align to TRBD2. Trimming cost V 5 bases and J 4 bases; bases outside gene matches: 11. The CDR3 is 16 residues long. In germline, CDR1 is MGHDK, CDR2 SYGVNS. The CDR3 sequence: CASSLLSGADYNEQFF. The CDR3 DNA reads as TGTGCCAGCAGTCTACTCAGCGGGGCCGATTACAATGAGCAGTTCTTC.

The chain is built from TRBV19 and TRBJ2-3; D remains unclear. With 4 bases removed from V and 0 bases from J, the gap between germline ends came to 11 bases. The germline CDR1 and CDR2 sequences are LNHDA and SQIVND (reference sequence). The CDR3 is 15 residues long. CDR3 nucleotides: TGTGCCAGTAGTACCCCTTGGGGTAGCACAGATACGCAGTATTTT. Translation: CASSTPWGSTDTQYF.